The rows below give T cell receptor beta chains drawn from one sample of a study of blood T cell repertoires in COVID-19. Clones were read by immunoSEQ multiplex PCR, and TCRdb kept only the in-frame ones, dropping some. The table has some 370,000 clones, around 87% seen once. The sample taken for sequencing was peripheral blood. The receptors come from a woman aged 25 to 39 with COVID-19, enrolled during active disease. The CDR3 runs from the conserved cysteine through the conserved F or W. Fields, in order: J gene, V gene, D gene, clone size, CDR3 DNA, CDR3 protein. D genes are given only for firm matches. Part of the rows lack a size; the others show once, few, many or a class for expanded clones.

j_gene: TRBJ1-5
v_gene: TRBV28
d_gene: .
abundance: .
CDR3nt: TGTGCCAGCAGCCTGGGGGGAAGCGGTCAGCCCCAGCATTTT
CDR3aa: CASSLGGSGQPQHF

j_gene: TRBJ1-6
v_gene: TRBV3-1/TRBV3-2
d_gene: .
abundance: .
CDR3nt: TGTGCCAGCAGCCTCGAGGGAGGGCCCCTCCACTTT
CDR3aa: CASSLEGGPLHF

j_gene: TRBJ2-7
v_gene: TRBV5-1
d_gene: TRBD2
abundance: .
CDR3nt: TGCGCCAGCAGCTTGGTGACTAGCGGGTCCGAGCAGTACTTC
CDR3aa: CASSLVTSGSEQYF

j_gene: TRBJ2-5
v_gene: TRBV4-2
d_gene: .
abundance: few
CDR3nt: TGTGCCAGCAGCCAAGATCTGAAGGGGGGGAAGCTCCAAGAGACCCAGTACTTC
CDR3aa: CASSQDLKGGKLQETQYF

j_gene: TRBJ1-3
v_gene: TRBV6-2/TRBV6-3
d_gene: TRBD1
abundance: .
CDR3nt: TGTGCCAGCAGTTACGGGACAGGCTTTGGAAACACCATATATTTT
CDR3aa: CASSYGTGFGNTIYF

j_gene: TRBJ2-3
v_gene: TRBV7-9
d_gene: TRBD2
abundance: .
CDR3nt: TGTGCCAGCAGCTGGGGGACTAAGCGGGAGTTTACAGATACGCAGTATTTT
CDR3aa: CASSWGTKREFTDTQYF

j_gene: TRBJ2-7
v_gene: TRBV3-1/TRBV3-2
d_gene: .
abundance: .
CDR3nt: TGTGCCAGCAGCCCCCAGGGAACCGAGCAGTACTTC
CDR3aa: CASSPQGTEQYF

j_gene: TRBJ1-5
v_gene: TRBV5-1
d_gene: .
abundance: .
CDR3nt: TGCGCCAGCAGCTTGCCCGGGATAAGAGATCAGCCCCAGCATTTT
CDR3aa: CASSLPGIRDQPQHF

j_gene: TRBJ1-2
v_gene: TRBV5-1
d_gene: .
abundance: .
CDR3nt: TGCGCCAGCAGCGGCGGACAGTTAAACTATGGCTACACCTTC
CDR3aa: CASSGGQLNYGYTF

j_gene: TRBJ1-2
v_gene: TRBV7-6
d_gene: TRBD1
abundance: once
CDR3nt: TGTGCCAGCAGCTTAGTTGTGACAGGGAACTATGGCTACACCTTC
CDR3aa: CASSLVVTGNYGYTF

j_gene: TRBJ1-6
v_gene: TRBV25-1
d_gene: .
abundance: .
CDR3nt: TGTGCCAGCAGTGATCTCCGCGGCGGCTCACCCCTCCACTTT
CDR3aa: CASSDLRGGSPLHF

j_gene: TRBJ1-1
v_gene: TRBV10-3
d_gene: TRBD1
abundance: .
CDR3nt: TGTGCCATCACCAAACGAGGGACAGGACTGGACACTGAAGCTTTCTTT
CDR3aa: CAITKRGTGLDTEAFF

j_gene: TRBJ2-1
v_gene: TRBV6-5
d_gene: TRBD2
abundance: .
CDR3nt: TGTGCCAGCAGCCGACCGGGAGGGGAGCAGTTCTTC
CDR3aa: CASSRPGGEQFF

j_gene: TRBJ1-4
v_gene: TRBV28
d_gene: TRBD1
abundance: .
CDR3nt: TGTGCCAGCAGTCCGCAGACAGGGGGAGCTAATGAAAAACTGTTTTTT
CDR3aa: CASSPQTGGANEKLFF

j_gene: TRBJ1-5
v_gene: TRBV2
d_gene: .
abundance: .
CDR3nt: TGTGCCAGCAGAGCTAAGGGGATTAGCAATCAGCCCCAGCATTTT
CDR3aa: CASRAKGISNQPQHF

j_gene: TRBJ1-1
v_gene: TRBV30
d_gene: .
abundance: .
CDR3nt: TGTGCCTGGGGGTCTTCGGCTTTCTTT
CDR3aa: CAWGSSAFF

j_gene: TRBJ1-2
v_gene: TRBV11-1
d_gene: .
abundance: .
CDR3nt: TGTGCCAGCAGCCCCGGGATCCGCTATGGCTACACCTTC
CDR3aa: CASSPGIRYGYTF

j_gene: TRBJ2-3
v_gene: TRBV7-2
d_gene: TRBD1
abundance: .
CDR3nt: TGTGCCAGCAGCACTCGACAGGGAACAGATACGCAGTATTTT
CDR3aa: CASSTRQGTDTQYF

j_gene: TRBJ2-1
v_gene: TRBV9
d_gene: TRBD2
abundance: .
CDR3nt: TGTGCCAGCAGCGTAGCCCCGGGACTAGCGGACAATGAGCAGTTCTTC
CDR3aa: CASSVAPGLADNEQFF

j_gene: TRBJ1-4
v_gene: TRBV28
d_gene: .
abundance: .
CDR3nt: TGTGCCAGCAGTTTGTTCGAGGGATACGAAAAACTGTTTTTT
CDR3aa: CASSLFEGYEKLFF

j_gene: TRBJ1-5
v_gene: TRBV28
d_gene: .
abundance: .
CDR3nt: TGTGCCAGCAGTGGGGGGAATCAGCCCCAGCATTTT
CDR3aa: CASSGGNQPQHF

j_gene: TRBJ2-6
v_gene: TRBV11-2
d_gene: TRBD2
abundance: .
CDR3nt: TGTGCCAGCAGCTCCCCGCCTTCTAGCGGGTACTCTGGGGCCAACGTCCTGACTTTC
CDR3aa: CASSSPPSSGYSGANVLTF

j_gene: TRBJ2-3
v_gene: TRBV5-4
d_gene: TRBD2
abundance: .
CDR3nt: TGTGCCAGCAGCCAAGACGGACTAGCGTCCCCAGATACGCAGTATTTT
CDR3aa: CASSQDGLASPDTQYF

j_gene: TRBJ1-1
v_gene: TRBV7-9
d_gene: TRBD1
abundance: .
CDR3nt: TGTGCCAGCAGCTCCGACCGACAGGGGAGGGACACTGAAGCTTTCTTT
CDR3aa: CASSSDRQGRDTEAFF

j_gene: TRBJ2-7
v_gene: TRBV10-3
d_gene: TRBD1
abundance: .
CDR3nt: TGTGCCATCAGTGAGGCCAGGGGGAAATTCGGCGAGCAGTACTTC
CDR3aa: CAISEARGKFGEQYF

j_gene: TRBJ2-3
v_gene: TRBV19
d_gene: TRBD1
abundance: .
CDR3nt: TGTGCCAGTATCCCGACAGGGGGCTCTGGAGATACGCAGTATTTT
CDR3aa: CASIPTGGSGDTQYF

j_gene: TRBJ2-5
v_gene: TRBV6-5
d_gene: TRBD2
abundance: once
CDR3nt: TGTGCCAGCAGTTCTGGGACTAGCGGCCAAGAGACCCAGTACTTC
CDR3aa: CASSSGTSGQETQYF

j_gene: TRBJ2-7
v_gene: TRBV5-6
d_gene: .
abundance: once
CDR3nt: TGTGCCAGCAGCTCCCTAGGCGCGGGAACCTACGAGCAGTACTTC
CDR3aa: CASSSLGAGTYEQYF

j_gene: TRBJ2-3
v_gene: TRBV12-5
d_gene: .
abundance: .
CDR3nt: TGTGCTAGTGGTTTGGTTGGCGGGAAAGGTGGGGATACGCAGTATTTT
CDR3aa: CASGLVGGKGGDTQYF

j_gene: TRBJ2-2
v_gene: TRBV3-1/TRBV3-2
d_gene: TRBD1
abundance: .
CDR3nt: TGTGCCAGCAGCCGAAAGGACAGGTACCCTAACACCGGGGAGCTGTTTTTT
CDR3aa: CASSRKDRYPNTGELFF

j_gene: TRBJ2-1
v_gene: TRBV6-6
d_gene: TRBD2
abundance: .
CDR3nt: TGTGCCAGCAGACCCGGGGCGGGAGTAGTTGAGCAGTTCTTC
CDR3aa: CASRPGAGVVEQFF

j_gene: TRBJ1-1
v_gene: TRBV20-1
d_gene: .
abundance: .
CDR3nt: TGCAGTGCTGATACTAGTACTGAAGCTTTCTTT
CDR3aa: CSADTSTEAFF

j_gene: TRBJ2-2
v_gene: TRBV7-9
d_gene: .
abundance: few
CDR3nt: TGTGCCAGCAGAGCCGCGGGACGGAACACCGGGGAGCTGTTTTTT
CDR3aa: CASRAAGRNTGELFF

j_gene: TRBJ1-6
v_gene: TRBV6-1
d_gene: .
abundance: .
CDR3nt: TGTGCCAGCAGTGATCGTGGCGGTTATAATTCACCCCTCCACTTT
CDR3aa: CASSDRGGYNSPLHF

j_gene: TRBJ2-3
v_gene: TRBV5-1
d_gene: TRBD2
abundance: once
CDR3nt: TGCGCCAGCAGCTTCGGGGAGGGCCCCGATACGCAGTATTTT
CDR3aa: CASSFGEGPDTQYF

j_gene: TRBJ2-1
v_gene: TRBV6-5
d_gene: TRBD1
abundance: .
CDR3nt: TGTGCCAGCAGTTCCACAGGGGGGACAGGGGGTGGAAAGCAGTTCTTC
CDR3aa: CASSSTGGTGGGKQFF

j_gene: TRBJ2-1
v_gene: TRBV7-2
d_gene: TRBD1
abundance: .
CDR3nt: TGTGCCAGCAGCTTAGTAGGGACAGGAGTTAATGAGCAGTTCTTC
CDR3aa: CASSLVGTGVNEQFF

j_gene: TRBJ2-4
v_gene: TRBV15
d_gene: .
abundance: .
CDR3nt: TGTGCCATCAGCCTACTAGGTGGTTCTTTGGTGGATCAGTACTTC
CDR3aa: CAISLLGGSLVDQYF

j_gene: TRBJ1-2
v_gene: TRBV27
d_gene: .
abundance: .
CDR3nt: TGTGCCAGCAGTTTCCTTGGAGTCTCTAGCTACACCTTC
CDR3aa: CASSFLGVSSYTF

j_gene: TRBJ1-2
v_gene: TRBV30
d_gene: .
abundance: .
CDR3nt: TGTGCCTGGAGAGGGGGTGGCTACACCTTC
CDR3aa: CAWRGGGYTF

j_gene: TRBJ1-5
v_gene: TRBV4-2
d_gene: .
abundance: few
CDR3nt: TGTGCCAGCAGCCAAGATAGAGGGGGTGGTTATCAGCCCCAGCATTTT
CDR3aa: CASSQDRGGGYQPQHF

j_gene: TRBJ2-1
v_gene: TRBV4-1
d_gene: TRBD2
abundance: .
CDR3nt: TGCGCCAGCAGCCAAGGGCCGAGCGGGAGGATGAGGAATGAGCAGTTCTTC
CDR3aa: CASSQGPSGRMRNEQFF

j_gene: TRBJ2-7
v_gene: TRBV9
d_gene: .
abundance: .
CDR3nt: TGTGCCAGCAGCCCAAGACTCCAACCCTCCTACGAGCAGTACTTC
CDR3aa: CASSPRLQPSYEQYF

j_gene: TRBJ1-2
v_gene: TRBV5-1
d_gene: .
abundance: few
CDR3nt: TGCGCCAGCAGCTTGAGTGCGGGGTCGAGTGGCTACACCTTC
CDR3aa: CASSLSAGSSGYTF

j_gene: TRBJ1-4
v_gene: TRBV5-1
d_gene: .
abundance: few
CDR3nt: TGCGCCAGCAGCCAGGACAACAATGAAAAACTGTTTTTT
CDR3aa: CASSQDNNEKLFF

j_gene: TRBJ2-7
v_gene: TRBV4-1
d_gene: .
abundance: .
CDR3nt: TGCGCCAGCAGCAGACGGAGGGAGTACGAGCAGTACTTC
CDR3aa: CASSRRREYEQYF

j_gene: TRBJ2-7
v_gene: TRBV10-2
d_gene: TRBD1
abundance: once
CDR3nt: TGCGCCAGCAGTGAGGGGAGACAGGGGGCACAGTACGAGCAGTACTTC
CDR3aa: CASSEGRQGAQYEQYF

j_gene: TRBJ2-1
v_gene: TRBV20-1
d_gene: TRBD2
abundance: .
CDR3nt: TGCAGTGCTAGTTGGGCGGGGGGCTACAATGAGCAGTTCTTC
CDR3aa: CSASWAGGYNEQFF